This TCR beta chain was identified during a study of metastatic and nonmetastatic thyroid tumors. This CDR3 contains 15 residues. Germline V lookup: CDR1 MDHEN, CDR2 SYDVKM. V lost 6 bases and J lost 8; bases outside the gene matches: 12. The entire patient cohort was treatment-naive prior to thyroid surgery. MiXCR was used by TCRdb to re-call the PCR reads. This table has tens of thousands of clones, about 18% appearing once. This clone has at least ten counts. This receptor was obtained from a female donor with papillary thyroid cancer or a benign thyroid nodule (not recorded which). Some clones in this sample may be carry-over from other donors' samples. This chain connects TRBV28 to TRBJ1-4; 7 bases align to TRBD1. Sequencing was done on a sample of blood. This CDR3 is CASSPSRGPGEKLFF. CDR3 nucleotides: TGTGCCAGCAGCCCCTCGAGGGGGCCGGGAGAAAAACTGTTTTTT. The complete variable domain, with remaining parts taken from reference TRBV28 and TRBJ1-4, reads DVKVTQSSRYLVKRTGEKVFLECVQDMDHENMFWYRQDPGLGLRLIYFSYDVKMKEKGDIPEGYSVSREKKERFSLILESASTNQTSMYLCASSPSRGPGEKLFFGSGTQLSVL.